Presented here are 20 T cell receptor beta chains from one specimen sequenced in a study of blood T cell repertoires in COVID-19. Profiling relied on immunoSEQ multiplex PCR, and the TCRdb table lists in-frame clones only, not all of them. The data show tens of thousands of clones, roughly four fifths seen once. Sequenced sample: peripheral blood. Receptors originate from a man aged 70 or older with acute or convalescent COVID-19.

This chain connects TRBV11-3 to TRBJ2-1, with 7 bases matching TRBD2. This CDR3 has 15 residues. The ends lost 6 bases at V and 4 bases at J; junction bases unmatched: 9. Germline CDR1 reads SGHNT; CDR2 reads YENEEA. DNA for the CDR3: TGTGCCAGCAGTCGTCAACTAGCGTCTTACAATGAGCAGTTCTTC. This codes for CASSRQLASYNEQFF.

This clone was found once. The chain has TRBV11-1 and TRBJ1-1; weak D call: TRBD1 (6 bases). Germline CDR1 reads SGHAT; CDR2 reads FQDESV (reference sequence). V lost 5 bases and J 3 bases, leaving 13 bases between the germline ends. This CDR3 is built from 14 residues. The CDR3 reads CASSKPTGYTEAFF. CDR3 nucleotides: TGTGCCAGCAGCAAGCCTACAGGGTACACTGAAGCTTTCTTT.

The V call is TRBV4-2, the J call TRBJ1-1; D is unresolved. Germline V lookup: CDR1 LGHNA, CDR2 YNFKEQ. The CDR3 spans 14 residues. With 1 base removed from V and 5 bases from J, the gap between germline ends came to 11 bases. The CDR3 bases are TGTGCCAGCAGCCAAGGCGGCCGGAAGACTGAAGCTTTCTTT. Encoded protein: CASSQGGRKTEAFF.

This clone was seen a few times. The chain joins TRBV11-2 to TRBJ2-7; 7 nucleotides align to TRBD1. Germline V CDR1 and CDR2: SGHAT, FQNNGV. CDR3 length: 12 amino acids. J was trimmed by 6 bases and V by 5 bases; bases with no gene match: 4. The CDR3 loop reads CASSHGTAEQYF. The CDR3 bases are TGTGCCAGCAGCCACGGGACAGCCGAGCAGTACTTC.

This clone appeared once. The chain joins TRBV5-8 to TRBJ1-2, with D perhaps matching TRBD1 (5 bases). The length of the CDR3 is 15 residues. Trimming stripped 1 base from V and 3 bases from J, with 13 bases between. Germline V gene data show CDR1 as SGHTS and CDR2 as YDEGEE. CDR3 bases: TGTGCCAGCAGCTTGCCCGGGGGTAGGGACTATGGCTACACCTTC. The encoded protein is CASSLPGGRDYGYTF.

The gene calls are TRBV12-1 and TRBJ2-5; TRBD2 is the table's D call, not checked against the DNA. TRBV12-1 is annotated as a pseudogene. This CDR3 is 15 amino acids long. In DNA form, the CDR3 reads TGTGCCAGCAGCCCCCCGGCGGGAGGCCAAGAGACCCAGTACTTC. Its translation: CASSPPAGGQETQYF.

The chain recombines TRBV6-6 with TRBJ1-2; D is unclear. The CDR3 totals 14 residues. Deletions cut 2 bases from V and 8 bases from J, with 15 bases between. Per the germline V gene, CDR1 is MNHNY and CDR2 is SVGAGI (reference sequence). For the CDR3, the DNA is TGTGCCAGCAGTTACGGATCAGAGGGCGACGGCTACACCTTC. Translated: CASSYGSEGDGYTF.

This chain links TRBV19 with TRBJ2-7, with 9 nucleotides matching TRBD2. The CDR3 totals 15 residues. V dropped 4 bases and J dropped 4; count of bases not matched to a gene: 8. Per germline, CDR1 LNHDA and CDR2 SQIVND (reference sequence). The CDR3 spells CASSTAQTSGYEQYF. For the CDR3, the DNA is TGTGCCAGTAGTACCGCCCAGACTAGCGGATACGAGCAGTACTTC. The entire variable domain, with the rest obtained from reference TRBV19 and TRBJ2-7, is as follows: DGGITQSPKYLFRKEGQNVTLSCEQNLNHDAMYWYRQDPGQGLRLIYYSQIVNDFQKGDIAEGYSVSREKKESFPLTVTSAQKNPTAFYLCASSTAQTSGYEQYFGPGTRLTVT.

This clone was seen more than once but under ten times. V and J are TRBV2 and TRBJ2-7; 9 positions agree with TRBD1. Germline V gives CDR1 SNHLY, CDR2 FYNNEI. Trimming took 1 base from V and 5 from J; bases not matched to a gene: 0. CDR3 length: 13 amino acids. The CDR3: CASSEGQGDEQYF. The CDR3 DNA sequence: TGTGCCAGCAGTGAAGGACAGGGGGACGAGCAGTACTTC.

The chain combines TRBV5-1 with TRBJ2-1; TRBD2 agrees at 11 bases. Per germline, CDR1 SGHRS and CDR2 YFSETQ. This CDR3 comprises 16 residues. V dropped 4 bases and J dropped 4; count of bases not matched to a gene: 7. The DNA of the CDR3 is TGCGCCAGCAGCAGAACCGGGACTAGCGGATACAATGAGCAGTTCTTC. Amino acid sequence: CASSRTGTSGYNEQFF.

The chain links TRBV28 to TRBJ1-1, with D possibly matching TRBD1 (5 bases). The CDR3 covers 13 residues. The V end lost 8 bases, the J end lost 5 bases, and 15 bases lay between the germline ends. Germline loops: CDR1 MDHEN, CDR2 SYDVKM. CDR3: CASVGGVRTEAFF. For the CDR3, the DNA is TGTGCCAGCGTCGGAGGGGTACGTACTGAAGCTTTCTTT.

This clone appeared a few times. This chain connects TRBV4-2 to TRBJ1-2; D is ambiguous. V lost 0 bases, J lost 6 bases, and 14 bases lay in between. The CDR3 is 15 amino acids. Germline V gives CDR1 LGHNA, CDR2 YNFKEQ. The CDR3 sequence is CASSQDVRGLDGYTF. CDR3 bases: TGTGCCAGCAGCCAAGATGTTAGAGGACTTGATGGCTACACCTTC.

This chain's CDR3 is CASSFLQGRGNQPQHF. DNA of the CDR3: TGTGCCAGCAGTTTCCTCCAGGGGAGAGGCAATCAGCCCCAGCATTTT. J is TRBJ1-5 and V is TRBV28; tentative D call: TRBD1 (6 bases). CDR3 length equals 16 residues. From germline, CDR1 is MDHEN and CDR2 SYDVKM. V was cut by 3 bases and J by 2 bases, with 14 bases left in between.

The rearrangement links TRBV9 to TRBJ2-3, with 7 positions matching TRBD2. The CDR3 sequence is 14 residues long. Losses at the gene ends were 4 bases for V and 8 bases for J; bases not matched to a gene: 10. CDR1 is SGDLS and CDR2 is YYNGEE in the germline V gene. The DNA for the CDR3 is TGTGCCAGCAGCCCAAGACTAGCCCCCGGTACGCAGTATTTT. It is translated as CASSPRLAPGTQYF.

The genes are TRBV11-1 and TRBJ1-1, with D unresolved. This CDR3 region has 13 residues. The germline V gene encodes CDR1 SGHAT and CDR2 FQDESV (reference sequence). V was cut by 0 bases and J by 5 bases, with 7 bases left in between. CDR3 amino acids: CASSLAGGTEAFF. The CDR3 DNA sequence: TGTGCCAGCAGCTTAGCGGGAGGAACTGAAGCTTTCTTT.

This clone was observed once. This chain connects TRBV27 to TRBJ2-2; 10 nucleotides agree with TRBD2. Unmatched junction bases numbered 4, after V lost 3 bases and J lost 0 bases. This CDR3 comprises 17 residues. Germline CDR1 and CDR2: MNHEY and SMNVEV (reference sequence). The CDR3 reads CASSFTSGTTNTGELFF. The CDR3 region has the DNA TGTGCCAGCAGTTTTACTAGCGGGACCACGAACACCGGGGAGCTGTTTTTT.

This chain links TRBV3-1 (or the pseudogene TRBV3-2) with TRBJ2-7; D remains unclear. CDR3 length: 12 amino acids. The V gene's germline CDR1 is LGHDT and CDR2 YNNKEL (reference sequence). The V end lost 1 base, the J end lost 4 bases, and 5 bases lay between the germline ends. DNA of the CDR3: TGTGCCAGCAGCCAAGGCGGTTACGAGCAGTACTTC. It encodes CASSQGGYEQYF.

The rearrangement uses TRBV6-5 and TRBJ2-7, with TRBD2 matching over 7 bases. Germline V CDR1 and CDR2: MNHEY, SVGAGI. The V gene end was trimmed by 7 bases and the J gene end by 0 bases; junction bases not matched to a gene: 9. There are 15 residues in the CDR3. The CDR3 reads CASTLSGVSSYEQYF. In DNA form, the CDR3 reads TGTGCCAGCACCCTGAGCGGGGTGAGCTCCTACGAGCAGTACTTC.

The chain links TRBV3-1 (or the pseudogene TRBV3-2) to TRBJ2-7; D is perhaps TRBD2 (7 bases). V was cut by 5 bases and J by 5 bases, with 19 bases left in between. There are 15 residues in the CDR3. Germline CDR1 is LGHDT and CDR2 is YNNKEL (reference sequence). The CDR3 nucleotides read TGTGCCAGCAGCAAATCCGCGGGGGCGTCCAACGAGCAGTACTTC. Its protein is CASSKSAGASNEQYF.

The chain has TRBV24-1 and TRBJ2-2, with 7 bases aligning to TRBD2. V lost 4 bases, J lost 2 bases, and 0 bases stayed unmatched. CDR1 is KGHDR and CDR2 is SFDVKD in the germline V gene. The CDR3 contains 14 residues. The CDR3 region is CATSEGLNTGELFF. CDR3 nucleotide sequence: TGTGCCACCAGTGAGGGACTAAACACCGGGGAGCTGTTTTTT.